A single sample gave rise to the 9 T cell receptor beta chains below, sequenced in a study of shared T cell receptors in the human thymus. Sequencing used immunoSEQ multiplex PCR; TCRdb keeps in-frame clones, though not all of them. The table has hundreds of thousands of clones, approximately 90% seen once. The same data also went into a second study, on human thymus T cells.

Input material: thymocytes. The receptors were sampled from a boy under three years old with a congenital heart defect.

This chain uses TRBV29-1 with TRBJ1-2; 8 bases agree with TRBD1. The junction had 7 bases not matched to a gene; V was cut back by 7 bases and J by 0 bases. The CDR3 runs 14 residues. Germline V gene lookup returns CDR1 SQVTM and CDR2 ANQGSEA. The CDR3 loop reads CSGPGQASNYGYTF. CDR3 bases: TGCAGCGGCCCGGGACAGGCGTCTAACTATGGCTACACCTTC.

The CDR3 reads CASSSKRGQGNTIYF. The DNA of the CDR3 is TGCGCCAGCAGCTCAAAGCGCGGACAGGGAAACACCATATATTTT. The chain uses TRBV4-3 and TRBJ1-3; perhaps TRBD1 as D (6 bases). The V gene's germline CDR1 is LGHNA and CDR2 YSLEER. The CDR3 contains 15 residues. The V end was cut by 5 bases, the J end by 4 bases, with 15 bases between.

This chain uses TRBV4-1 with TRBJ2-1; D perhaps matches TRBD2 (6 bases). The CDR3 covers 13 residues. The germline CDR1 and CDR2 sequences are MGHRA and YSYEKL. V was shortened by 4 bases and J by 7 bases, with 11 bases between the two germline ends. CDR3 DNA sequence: TGCGCCAGCAGCCGCCAACTAGCAAATGAGCAGTTCTTC. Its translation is CASSRQLANEQFF.

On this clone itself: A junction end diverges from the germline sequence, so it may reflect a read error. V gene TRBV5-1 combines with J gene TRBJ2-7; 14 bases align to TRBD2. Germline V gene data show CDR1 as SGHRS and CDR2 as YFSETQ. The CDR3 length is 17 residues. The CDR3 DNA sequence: TGCGCCAGCAGGTTGGGACTAGCGGGGGTAATTCCCTACGAGCAGTACTTC. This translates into CASRLGLAGVIPYEQYF.

CDR3 sequence (DNA): TGTGCCAGCAGATTCGGGACAGGGTCCTACAATGAGCAGTTCTTC. Its protein product is CASRFGTGSYNEQFF. The V gene is TRBV6-5, the J gene TRBJ2-1; 9 nucleotides align to TRBD1. This CDR3 contains 15 residues. The V gene end was trimmed by 6 bases and the J gene end by 1 base; junction bases not matched to a gene: 4. CDR1 is MNHEY, CDR2 SVGAGI, per germline.

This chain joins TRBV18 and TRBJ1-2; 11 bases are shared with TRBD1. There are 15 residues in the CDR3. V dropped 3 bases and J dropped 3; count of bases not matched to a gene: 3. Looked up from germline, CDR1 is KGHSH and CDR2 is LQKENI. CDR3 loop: CASSPGQGADYGYTF. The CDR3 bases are TGTGCCAGCTCACCCGGACAGGGGGCGGACTATGGCTACACCTTC.

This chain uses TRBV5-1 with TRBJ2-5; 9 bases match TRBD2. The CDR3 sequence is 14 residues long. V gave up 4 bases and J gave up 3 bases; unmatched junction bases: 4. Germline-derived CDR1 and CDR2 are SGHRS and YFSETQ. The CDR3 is CASSRTSDKETQYF. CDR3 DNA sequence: TGCGCCAGCAGCCGGACTAGCGACAAAGAGACCCAGTACTTC.

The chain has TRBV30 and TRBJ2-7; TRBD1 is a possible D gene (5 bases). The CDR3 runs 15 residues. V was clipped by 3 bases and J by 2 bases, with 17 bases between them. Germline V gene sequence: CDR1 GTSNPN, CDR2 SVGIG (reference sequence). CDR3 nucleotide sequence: TGTGCCTGGAGGGCCCGGTTGGGGCTCCCCTACGAGCAGTACTTC. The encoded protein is CAWRARLGLPYEQYF. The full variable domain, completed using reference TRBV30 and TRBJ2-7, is SQTIHQWPATLVQPVGSPLSLECTVEGTSNPNLYWYRQAAGRGLQLLFYSVGIGQISSEVPQNLSASRPQDRQFILSSKKLLLSDSGFYLCAWRARLGLPYEQYFGPGTRLTVT.

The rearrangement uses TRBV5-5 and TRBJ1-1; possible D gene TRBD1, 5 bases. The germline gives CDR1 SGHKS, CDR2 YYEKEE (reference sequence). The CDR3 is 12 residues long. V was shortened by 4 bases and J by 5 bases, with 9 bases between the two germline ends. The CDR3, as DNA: TGTGCCAGCAGCGCTAACAGGACTGAAGCTTTCTTT. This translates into CASSANRTEAFF.